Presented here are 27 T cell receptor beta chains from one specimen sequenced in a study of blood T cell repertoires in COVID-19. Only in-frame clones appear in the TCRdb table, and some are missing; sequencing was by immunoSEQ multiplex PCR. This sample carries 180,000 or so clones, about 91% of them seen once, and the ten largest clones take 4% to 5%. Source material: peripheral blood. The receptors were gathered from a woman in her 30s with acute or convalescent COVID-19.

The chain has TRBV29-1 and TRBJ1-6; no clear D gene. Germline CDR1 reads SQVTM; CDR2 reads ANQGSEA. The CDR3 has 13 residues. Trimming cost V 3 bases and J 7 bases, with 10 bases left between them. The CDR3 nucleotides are TGCAGCGTTGAGGTCACGGGGAATTCACCCCTCCACTTT. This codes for CSVEVTGNSPLHF.

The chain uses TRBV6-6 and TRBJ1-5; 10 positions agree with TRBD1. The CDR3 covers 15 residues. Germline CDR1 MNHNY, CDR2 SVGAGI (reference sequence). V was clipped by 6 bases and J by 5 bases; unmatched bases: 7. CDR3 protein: CASRRDRGVYQPQHF. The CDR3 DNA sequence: TGTGCCAGCAGACGGGACAGGGGTGTGTATCAGCCCCAGCATTTT.

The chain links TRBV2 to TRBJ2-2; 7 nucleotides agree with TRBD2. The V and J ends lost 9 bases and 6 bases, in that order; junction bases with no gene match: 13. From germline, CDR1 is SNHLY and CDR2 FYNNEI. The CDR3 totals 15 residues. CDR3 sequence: CASRRTSGASGELFF. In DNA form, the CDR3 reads TGTGCCAGTCGAAGAACCAGCGGGGCCTCCGGGGAGCTGTTTTTT.

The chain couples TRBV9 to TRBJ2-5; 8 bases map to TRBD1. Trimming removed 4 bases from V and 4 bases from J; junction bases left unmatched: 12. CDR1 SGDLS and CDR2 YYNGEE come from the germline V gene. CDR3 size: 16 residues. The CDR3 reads CASSFTGQGWVETQYF. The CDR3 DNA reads TGTGCCAGCAGCTTCACCGGACAGGGCTGGGTAGAGACCCAGTACTTC.

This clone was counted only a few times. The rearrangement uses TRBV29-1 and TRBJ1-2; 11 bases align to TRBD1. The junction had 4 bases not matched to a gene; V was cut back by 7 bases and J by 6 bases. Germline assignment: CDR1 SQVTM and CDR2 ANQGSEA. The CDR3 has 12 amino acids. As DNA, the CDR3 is TGCAGCGCGGGGACAGGGGGGAATGGCTACACCTTC. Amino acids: CSAGTGGNGYTF.

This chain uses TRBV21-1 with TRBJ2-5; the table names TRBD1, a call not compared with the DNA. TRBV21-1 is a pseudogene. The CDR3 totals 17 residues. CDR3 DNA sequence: TGTGCCAGCAGCAAAGCGAATTCAGGGGCGGATTGCGAGACCCAGTACTTC. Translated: CASSKANSGADCETQYF.

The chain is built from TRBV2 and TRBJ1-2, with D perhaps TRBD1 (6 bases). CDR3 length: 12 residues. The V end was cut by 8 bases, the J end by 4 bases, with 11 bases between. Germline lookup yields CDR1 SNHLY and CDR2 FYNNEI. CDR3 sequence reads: CASGADSYGYTF. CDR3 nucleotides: TGTGCCAGCGGTGCGGACAGCTATGGCTACACCTTC.

The CDR3 reads CASSLGQGFGVSYGYTF. CDR3 coding DNA: TGTGCCAGCAGCTTGGGGCAGGGTTTCGGAGTAAGCTATGGCTACACCTTC. V gene TRBV5-4 combines with J gene TRBJ1-2; D is possibly TRBD1 (5 bases). Trimming took 0 bases from V and 4 from J, leaving 19 bases between them. The germline V gene has CDR1 SGHNT and CDR2 YYREEE (reference sequence). The CDR3 spans 17 residues. The complete variable domain, with remaining parts taken from reference TRBV5-4 and TRBJ1-2, reads ETGVTQSPTHLIKTRGQQVTLRCSSQSGHNTVSWYQQALGQGPQFIFQYYREEENGRGNFPPRFSGLQFPNYSSELNVNALELDDSALYLCASSLGQGFGVSYGYTFGSGTRLTVV.

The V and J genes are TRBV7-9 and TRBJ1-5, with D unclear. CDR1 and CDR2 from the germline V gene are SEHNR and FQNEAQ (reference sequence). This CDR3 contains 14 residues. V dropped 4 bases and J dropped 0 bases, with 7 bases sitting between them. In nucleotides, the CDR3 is TGTGCCAGCAGCTCGGGGTATAGCAATCAGCCCCAGCATTTT. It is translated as CASSSGYSNQPQHF.

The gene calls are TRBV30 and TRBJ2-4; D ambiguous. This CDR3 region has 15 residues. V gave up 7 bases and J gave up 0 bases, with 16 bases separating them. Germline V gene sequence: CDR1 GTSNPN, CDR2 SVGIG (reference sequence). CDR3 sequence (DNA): TGTGCCTTCGAGGCTCCCTCACTAGCCAAAAACATTCAGTACTTC. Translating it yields CAFEAPSLAKNIQYF.

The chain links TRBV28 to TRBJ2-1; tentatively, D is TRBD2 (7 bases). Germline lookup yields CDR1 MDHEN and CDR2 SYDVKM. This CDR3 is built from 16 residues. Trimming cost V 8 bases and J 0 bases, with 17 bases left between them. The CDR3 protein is CASEGDPSGSYNEQFF. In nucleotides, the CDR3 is TGTGCCAGCGAGGGGGACCCTAGCGGCTCCTACAATGAGCAGTTCTTC.

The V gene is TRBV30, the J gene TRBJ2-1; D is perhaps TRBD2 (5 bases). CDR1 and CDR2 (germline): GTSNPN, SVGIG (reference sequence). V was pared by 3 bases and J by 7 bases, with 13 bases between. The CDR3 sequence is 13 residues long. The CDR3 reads CAWRRSGFNEQFF. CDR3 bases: TGTGCCTGGAGGAGGTCGGGGTTTAATGAGCAGTTCTTC.

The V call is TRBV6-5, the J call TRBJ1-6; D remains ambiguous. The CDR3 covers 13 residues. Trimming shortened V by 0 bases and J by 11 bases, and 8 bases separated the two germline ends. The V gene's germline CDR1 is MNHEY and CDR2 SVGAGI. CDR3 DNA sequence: TGTGCCAGCAGTTACTCGGGCCGCACACCCCTCCACTTT. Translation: CASSYSGRTPLHF.

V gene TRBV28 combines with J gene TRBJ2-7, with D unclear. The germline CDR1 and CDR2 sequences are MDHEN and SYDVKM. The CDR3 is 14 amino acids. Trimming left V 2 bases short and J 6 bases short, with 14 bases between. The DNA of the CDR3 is TGTGCCAGCAGTTTAATCCCCGGGTTGGGCGAGCAGTACTTC. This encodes CASSLIPGLGEQYF. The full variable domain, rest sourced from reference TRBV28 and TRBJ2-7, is DVKVTQSSRYLVKRTGEKVFLECVQDMDHENMFWYRQDPGLGLRLIYFSYDVKMKEKGDIPEGYSVSREKKERFSLILESASTNQTSMYLCASSLIPGLGEQYFGPGTRLTVT.

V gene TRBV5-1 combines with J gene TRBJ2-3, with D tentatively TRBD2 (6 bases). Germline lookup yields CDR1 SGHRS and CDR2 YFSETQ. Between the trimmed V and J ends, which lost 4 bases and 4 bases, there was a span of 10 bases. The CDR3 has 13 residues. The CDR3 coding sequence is TGCGCCAGCAGCAATAGCGGTCCAGATACGCAGTATTTT. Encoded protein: CASSNSGPDTQYF.

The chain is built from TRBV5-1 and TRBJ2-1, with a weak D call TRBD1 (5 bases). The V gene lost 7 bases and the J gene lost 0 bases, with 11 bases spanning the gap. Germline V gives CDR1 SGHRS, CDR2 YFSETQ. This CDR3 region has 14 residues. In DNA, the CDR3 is TGCGCCAGCCAAGGGGTGAGCTCCTACAATGAGCAGTTCTTC. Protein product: CASQGVSSYNEQFF.

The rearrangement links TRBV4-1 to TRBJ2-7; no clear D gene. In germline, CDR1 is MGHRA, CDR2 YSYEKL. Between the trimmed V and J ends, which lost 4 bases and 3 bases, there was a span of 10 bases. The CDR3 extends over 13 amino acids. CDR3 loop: CASSLRPSYEQYF. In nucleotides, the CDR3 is TGCGCCAGCAGCCTTCGTCCGAGCTACGAGCAGTACTTC.

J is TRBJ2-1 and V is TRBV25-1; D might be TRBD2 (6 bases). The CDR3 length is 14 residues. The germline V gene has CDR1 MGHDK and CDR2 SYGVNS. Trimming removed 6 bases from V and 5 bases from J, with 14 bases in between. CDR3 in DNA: TGTGCCAGCAGCGCCTCCGGGACTGACAATGAGCAGTTCTTC. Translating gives CASSASGTDNEQFF.

The CDR3 DNA follows: TGTGCCAGCAGAGGCCCATACTACCCTTACGAGCAGTACTTC. This encodes CASRGPYYPYEQYF. This chain connects TRBV6-5 to TRBJ2-7, with D uncertain. CDR3 length equals 14 residues. Per the germline V gene, CDR1 is MNHEY and CDR2 is SVGAGI. Trimming stripped 6 bases from V and 4 bases from J, with 16 bases between.

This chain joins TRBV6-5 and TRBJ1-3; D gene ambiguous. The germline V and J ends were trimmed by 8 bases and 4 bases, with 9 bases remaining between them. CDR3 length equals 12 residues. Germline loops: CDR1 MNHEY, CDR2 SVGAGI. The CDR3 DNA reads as TGTGCCAGCGTTGGCCAGGGAAACACCATATATTTT. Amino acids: CASVGQGNTIYF.

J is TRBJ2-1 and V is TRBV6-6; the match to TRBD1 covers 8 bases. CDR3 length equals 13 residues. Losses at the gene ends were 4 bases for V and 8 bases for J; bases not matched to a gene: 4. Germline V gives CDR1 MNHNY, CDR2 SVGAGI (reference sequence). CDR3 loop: CASSSDRVHEQFF. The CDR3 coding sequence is TGTGCCAGCAGTTCGGACAGGGTCCATGAGCAGTTCTTC.

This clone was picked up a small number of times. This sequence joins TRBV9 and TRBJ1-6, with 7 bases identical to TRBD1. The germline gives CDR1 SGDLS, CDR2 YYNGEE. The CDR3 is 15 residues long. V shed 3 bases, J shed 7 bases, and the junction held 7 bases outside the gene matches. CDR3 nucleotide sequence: TGTGCCAGCAGCGGAAGACAGGGCACCAATTCACCCCTCCACTTT. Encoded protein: CASSGRQGTNSPLHF. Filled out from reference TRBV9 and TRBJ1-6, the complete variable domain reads DSGVTQTPKHLITATGQRVTLRCSPRSGDLSVYWYQQSLDQGLQFLIQYYNGEERAKGNILERFSAQQFPDLHSELNLSSLELGDSALYFCASSGRQGTNSPLHFGNGTRLTVT.

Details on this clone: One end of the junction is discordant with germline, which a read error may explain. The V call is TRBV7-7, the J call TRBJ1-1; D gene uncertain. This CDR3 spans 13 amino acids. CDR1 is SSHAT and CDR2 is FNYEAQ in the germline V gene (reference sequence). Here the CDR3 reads CASSAERDTEAFF. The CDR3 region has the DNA TGTGCTAGCAGCGCAGAACGGGACACTGAAGCTTTCTTT.

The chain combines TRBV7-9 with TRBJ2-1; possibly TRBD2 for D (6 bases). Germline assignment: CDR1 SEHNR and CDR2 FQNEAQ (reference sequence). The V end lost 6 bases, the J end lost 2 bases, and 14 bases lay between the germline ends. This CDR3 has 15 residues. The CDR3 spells CASSNTGETYNEQFF. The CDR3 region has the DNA TGTGCCAGCAGTAACACGGGAGAGACCTACAATGAGCAGTTCTTC.

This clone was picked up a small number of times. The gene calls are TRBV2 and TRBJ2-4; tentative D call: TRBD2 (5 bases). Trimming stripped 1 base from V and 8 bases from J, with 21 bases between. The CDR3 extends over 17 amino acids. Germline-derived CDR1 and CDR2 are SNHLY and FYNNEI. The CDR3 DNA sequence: TGTGCCAGCAGTGAAGAGGCTGCCGGGATCGAAAGGGACATTCAGTACTTC. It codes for CASSEEAAGIERDIQYF.

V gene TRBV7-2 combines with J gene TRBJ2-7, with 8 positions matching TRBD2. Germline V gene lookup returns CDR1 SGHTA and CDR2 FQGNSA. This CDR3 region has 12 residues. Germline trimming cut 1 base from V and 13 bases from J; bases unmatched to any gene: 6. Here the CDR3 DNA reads TGTGCCAGCAGCTTAGTGGGGACTAGGAGCTACTTC. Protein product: CASSLVGTRSYF.

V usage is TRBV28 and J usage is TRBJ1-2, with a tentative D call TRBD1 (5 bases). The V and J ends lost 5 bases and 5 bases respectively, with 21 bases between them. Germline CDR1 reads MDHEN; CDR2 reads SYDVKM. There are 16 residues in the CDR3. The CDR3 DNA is TGTGCCAGCAGTGCCTTTGGGTCCTTGGGGCTGTATGGCTACACCTTC. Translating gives CASSAFGSLGLYGYTF.